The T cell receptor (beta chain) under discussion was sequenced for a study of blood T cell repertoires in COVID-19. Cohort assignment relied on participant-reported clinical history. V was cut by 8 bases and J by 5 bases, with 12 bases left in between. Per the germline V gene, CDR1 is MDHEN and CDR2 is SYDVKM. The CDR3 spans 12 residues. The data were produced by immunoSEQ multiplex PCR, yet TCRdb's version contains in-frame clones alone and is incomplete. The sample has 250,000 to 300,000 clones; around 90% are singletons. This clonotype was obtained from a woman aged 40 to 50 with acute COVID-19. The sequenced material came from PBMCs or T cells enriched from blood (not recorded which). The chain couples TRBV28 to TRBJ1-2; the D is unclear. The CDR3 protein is CASGGREYGYTF. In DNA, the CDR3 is TGTGCCAGCGGAGGCAGAGAGTATGGCTACACCTTC.